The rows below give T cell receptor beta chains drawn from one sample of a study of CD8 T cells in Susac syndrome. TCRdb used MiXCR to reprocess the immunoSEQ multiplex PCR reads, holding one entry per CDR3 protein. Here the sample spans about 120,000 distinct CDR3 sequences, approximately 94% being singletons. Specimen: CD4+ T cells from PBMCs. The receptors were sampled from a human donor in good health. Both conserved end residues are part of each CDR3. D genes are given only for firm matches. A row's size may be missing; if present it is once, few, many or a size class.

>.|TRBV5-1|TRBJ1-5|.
TGCGCCAGCAGCTCGAGCGGGGGCGGAGGGCCCCAGCATTTT
CASSSSGGGGPQHF
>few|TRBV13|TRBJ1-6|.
TGTGCCAGCAGCTGGGACACTTATAATTCACCCCTCCACTTT
CASSWDTYNSPLHF
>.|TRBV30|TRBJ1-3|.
TGTGCCTGGAGTGTTCTCGAGGACGCCACCATATATTTT
CAWSVLEDATIYF
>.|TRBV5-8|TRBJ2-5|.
TGTGCCAGCAGCCCTAGCTCAGAGACCCAGTACTTC
CASSPSSETQYF
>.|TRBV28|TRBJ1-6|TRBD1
TGTGCCAGCAGTCCCCCGCGACAGGGGAGGTATAATTCACCCCTCCACTTT
CASSPPRQGRYNSPLHF
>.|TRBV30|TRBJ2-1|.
TGTGCCTGGACCCCCGGGGGCTTTAGTAATGAGCAGTTCTTC
CAWTPGGFSNEQFF
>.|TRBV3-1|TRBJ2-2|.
TGTGCCAGCAGCCCCGGACGAGGCCAGAACACCGGGGAGCTGTTTTTT
CASSPGRGQNTGELFF
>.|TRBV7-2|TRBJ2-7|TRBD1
TGTGCCAGCAGCGTAGGACAGGGAGAAAAGCAGTACTTC
CASSVGQGEKQYF
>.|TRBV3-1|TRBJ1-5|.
TGTGCCAGCAGCCCTGGGGTCCGGGGGCGCCTATTTAGCAATCAGCCCCAGCATTTT
CASSPGVRGRLFSNQPQHF
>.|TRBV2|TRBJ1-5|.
TGTGCCAGCAGCGCACTCAATCAGCCCCAGCATTTT
CASSALNQPQHF
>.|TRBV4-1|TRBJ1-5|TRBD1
TGCGCCAGCAGCCAAGATCCGAAAGGGGGCTGGGAACCCAGCCCCCAGCATTTT
CASSQDPKGGWEPSPQHF
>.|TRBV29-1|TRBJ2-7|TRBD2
TGCAGCGTTCTTAGGGCTAGCGGGACCTTCGACGAGCAGTACTTC
CSVLRASGTFDEQYF
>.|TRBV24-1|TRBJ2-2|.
TGTGCCACCAGTGATACCATGGGGTACACCGGGGAGCTGTTTTTT
CATSDTMGYTGELFF